Reported below is one T cell receptor beta chain. The target antigen is unknown. Using the 5' RACE reads, TCRdb records one entry per CDR3 protein without DNA. This listing includes about 390,000 distinct CDR3 sequences. This specimen comes from a study of T cells expressing NK-cell markers. Study-level background: Sorted CD3+CD56+NKG2C+, CD3+CD56+NKG2C- and CD3+CD56-NKG2C+ T cells provided the TCR beta repertoires. The study sequenced eight donors, seven HCMV-seropositive and one seronegative. Study-level findings and limits: Once again these clonotypes came out on top in the CD3+CD56-NKG2C+ fraction of four donors. As a fraction of CD8+ T cells, dominant NKG2C+ clonotypes reached about 1.0-7.5% in six or seven donors.

The CDR3 has 14 amino acids. Germline-derived CDR1 and CDR2 are MNHEY and SMNVEV (reference sequence). The chain couples TRBV27 to TRBJ2-1; with no DNA, the TCRdb D assignment of TRBD1 cannot be verified. Material for sequencing was blood T cells: a sorted CD56 or NKG2C T cell subset, CD4+ or CD8+ T cells, or bulk PBMC T cells (not recorded which). The TCR was taken from a woman in her fifties or sixties in good health. This chain's CDR3 is CASRGLGLSDEQFF.